This TCR beta chain was recovered during a study of human CD8 memory T cell subsets. This clonotype registers large by frequency. Antigen: not known. Germline V lookup: CDR1 MNHEY, CDR2 SVGEGT. The CDR3 runs 13 residues. With exhausted-like traits, TPEX cells were early memory CD8+ T cells that were CCR7+ PD-1+ TIGIT+. Sequencing libraries of TCR beta were made by UMI-labeled 5' RACE. Methods used by the authors: Functional CDR3 beta clonotypes, numbering between 3,000 and 18,000, were present in each TCR beta library. TCRdb reprocessed the 5' RACE reads and reports one entry per CDR3 protein, with no DNA. TCRdb's processing, not the study's, gives the V and J calls here. Its listing shows about 5,800 distinct CDR3 sequences. Findings of the study overall: Stem-like memory T cell repertoires barely overlapped those of precursor exhausted T cells.

Input material: CD8+ T cells from PBMCs. This chain uses TRBV6-2 or TRBV6-3 with TRBJ2-7; TCRdb selects TRBD1, and the lack of DNA leaves this call unchecked. The receptor was derived from a human donor in good health. The chain's CDR3 is CASLGQGAYEQYF.